Shown below are 2 T cell receptor beta chains from a single sample sequenced in a study of human T cells and chemical hapten exposure. From the RACE reads, TCRdb called clonotypes with MiXCR, one entry per CDR3 protein. The data contain 90,000 or so distinct CDR3 sequences, approximately 10% of them singletons. Time point meaning: patch test 1, 2 weeks after DPC sensitization. Treatment denoted: therapeutic diphenylcyclopropenone sensitization with weekly scalp DPC. The sample was whole blood, taken in connection with sensitization to the hapten diphenylcyclopropenone (DPC). The receptors derive from a man aged 35-49 years with alopecia areata. Some clones in this sample may be carry-over from other donors' samples.

This clonotype was recorded a few times. The V call is TRBV4-1, the J call TRBJ2-2; D not resolved. Germline V gene data show CDR1 as MGHRA and CDR2 as YSYEKL. V was trimmed by 0 bases and J by 6 bases, leaving 11 bases between them. This CDR3 comprises 15 residues. CDR3 protein: CASSQDGASPGELFF. The CDR3 nucleotides are TGCGCCAGCAGCCAAGATGGTGCGTCCCCCGGGGAGCTGTTTTTT.

The CDR3 DNA follows: TGTGCCAGCAGCCCTAGCGGGATCACCTACGAGCAGTACGTC. It translates to CASSPSGITYEQYV. The J gene is TRBJ2-7, the V gene TRBV7-2, with 9 positions matching TRBD2. The CDR3 extends over 14 amino acids. Germline CDR1 is SGHTA and CDR2 is FQGNSA. V was pared by 5 bases and J by 2 bases, with 4 bases of the junction left unmatched.